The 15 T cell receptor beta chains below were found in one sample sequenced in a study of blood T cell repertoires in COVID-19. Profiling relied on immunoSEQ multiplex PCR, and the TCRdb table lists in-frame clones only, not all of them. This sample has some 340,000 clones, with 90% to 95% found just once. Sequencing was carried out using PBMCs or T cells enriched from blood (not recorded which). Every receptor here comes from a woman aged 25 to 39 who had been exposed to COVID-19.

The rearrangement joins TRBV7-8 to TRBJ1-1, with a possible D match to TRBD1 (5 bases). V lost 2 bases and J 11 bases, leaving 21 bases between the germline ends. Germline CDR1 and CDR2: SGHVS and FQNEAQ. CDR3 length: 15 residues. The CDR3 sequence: CASSLSISGDVKAFF. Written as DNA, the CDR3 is TGTGCCAGCAGCTTAAGTATCTCGGGGGACGTCAAGGCTTTCTTT.

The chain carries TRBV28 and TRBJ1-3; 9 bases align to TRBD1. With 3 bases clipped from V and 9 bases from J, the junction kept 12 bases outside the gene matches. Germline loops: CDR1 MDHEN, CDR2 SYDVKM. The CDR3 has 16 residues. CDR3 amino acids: CASSLGQGSIGSTIYF. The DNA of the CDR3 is TGTGCCAGCAGTTTGGGACAGGGCAGTATTGGGAGCACCATATATTTT.

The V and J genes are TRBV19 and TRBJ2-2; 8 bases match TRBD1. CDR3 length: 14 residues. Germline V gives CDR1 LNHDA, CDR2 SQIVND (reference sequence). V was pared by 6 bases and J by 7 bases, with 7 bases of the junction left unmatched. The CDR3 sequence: CASRQGALDGELFF. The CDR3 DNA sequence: TGTGCCAGTAGGCAGGGGGCGCTTGACGGGGAGCTGTTTTTT.

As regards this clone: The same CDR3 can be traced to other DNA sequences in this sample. The CDR3 nucleotides read TGCGCCAGCAGCTTGGCGTCTAGCGGGGGCACAGATACGCAGTATTTT. Its protein is CASSLASSGGTDTQYF. The rearrangement joins TRBV5-1 to TRBJ2-3; 9 nucleotides match TRBD2. The CDR3 totals 16 residues. Germline CDR1 is SGHRS and CDR2 is YFSETQ. V lost 0 bases, J lost 1 base, and 3 bases stayed unmatched.

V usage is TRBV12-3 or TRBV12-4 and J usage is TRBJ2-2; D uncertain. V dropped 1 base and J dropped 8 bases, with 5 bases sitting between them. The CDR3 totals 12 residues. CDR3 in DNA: TGTGCCAGCAGTTTAGAAACAGGGGAGCTGTTTTTT. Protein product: CASSLETGELFF.

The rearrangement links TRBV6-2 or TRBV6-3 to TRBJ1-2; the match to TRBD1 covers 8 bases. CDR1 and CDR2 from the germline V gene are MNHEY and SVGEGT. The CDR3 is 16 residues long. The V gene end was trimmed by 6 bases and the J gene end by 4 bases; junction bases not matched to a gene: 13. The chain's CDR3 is CASSPAGTGLVYGYTF. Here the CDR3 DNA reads TGTGCCAGCAGCCCGGCCGGGACAGGCCTAGTCTATGGCTACACCTTC.

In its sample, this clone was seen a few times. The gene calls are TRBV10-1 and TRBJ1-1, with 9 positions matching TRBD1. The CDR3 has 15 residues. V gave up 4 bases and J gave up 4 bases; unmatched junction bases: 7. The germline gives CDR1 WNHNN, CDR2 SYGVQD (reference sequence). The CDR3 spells CASSGRRDRVTEAFF. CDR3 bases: TGCGCCAGCAGTGGAAGGAGGGACAGGGTCACTGAAGCTTTCTTT.

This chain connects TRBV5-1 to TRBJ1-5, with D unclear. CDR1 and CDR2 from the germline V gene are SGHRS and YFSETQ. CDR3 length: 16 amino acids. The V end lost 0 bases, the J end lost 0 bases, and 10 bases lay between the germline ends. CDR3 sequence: CASSLGGSYSNQPQHF. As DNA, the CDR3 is TGCGCCAGCAGCTTGGGAGGAAGTTATAGCAATCAGCCCCAGCATTTT.

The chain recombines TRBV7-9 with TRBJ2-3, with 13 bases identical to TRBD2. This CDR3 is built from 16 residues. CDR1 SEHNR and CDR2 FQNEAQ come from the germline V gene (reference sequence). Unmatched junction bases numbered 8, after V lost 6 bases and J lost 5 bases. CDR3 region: CASRKTSGGAKDTQYF. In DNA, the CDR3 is TGTGCCAGCAGGAAAACTAGCGGGGGGGCTAAAGATACGCAGTATTTT.

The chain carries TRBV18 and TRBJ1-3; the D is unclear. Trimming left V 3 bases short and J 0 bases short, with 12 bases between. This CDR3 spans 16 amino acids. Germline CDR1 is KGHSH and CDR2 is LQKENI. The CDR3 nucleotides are TGTGCCAGCTCACCGGGTAGCCAAAGCTCTGGAAACACCATATATTTT. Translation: CASSPGSQSSGNTIYF.

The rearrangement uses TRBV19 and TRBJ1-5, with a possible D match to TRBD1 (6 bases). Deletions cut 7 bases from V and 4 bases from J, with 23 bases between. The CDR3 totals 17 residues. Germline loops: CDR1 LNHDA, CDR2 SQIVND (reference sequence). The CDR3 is CASTLGVLQGRNQPQHF. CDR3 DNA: TGTGCCAGTACCCTAGGGGTTTTACAGGGCCGGAATCAGCCCCAGCATTTT.

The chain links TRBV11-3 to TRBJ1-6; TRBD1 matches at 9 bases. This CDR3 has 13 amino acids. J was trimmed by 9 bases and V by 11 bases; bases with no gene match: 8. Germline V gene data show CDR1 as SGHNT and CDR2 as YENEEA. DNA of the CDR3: TGTGCCCCACATGGGACAGGGCTTTCACCCCTCCACTTT. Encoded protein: CAPHGTGLSPLHF.

CDR3 sequence (DNA): TGTGCCAGCACTCAGGGGATGAATCAGCCCCAGCATTTT. Amino acids: CASTQGMNQPQHF. J is TRBJ1-5 and V is TRBV2; the D gene is possibly TRBD1 (6 bases). The germline V and J ends were trimmed by 7 bases and 4 bases, with 11 bases remaining between them. CDR1 SNHLY and CDR2 FYNNEI come from the germline V gene. CDR3 length: 13 residues.

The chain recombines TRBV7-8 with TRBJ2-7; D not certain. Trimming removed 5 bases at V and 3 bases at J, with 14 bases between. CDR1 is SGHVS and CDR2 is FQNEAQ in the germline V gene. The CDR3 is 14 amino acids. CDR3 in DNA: TGTGCCAGCAGCGGCTACAGAGAATACTACGAGCAGTACTTC. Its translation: CASSGYREYYEQYF.

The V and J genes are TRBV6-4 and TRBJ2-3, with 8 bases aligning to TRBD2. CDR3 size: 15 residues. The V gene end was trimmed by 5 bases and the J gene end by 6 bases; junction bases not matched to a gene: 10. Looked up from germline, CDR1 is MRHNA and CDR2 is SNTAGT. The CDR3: CASSREGGPLDTQYF. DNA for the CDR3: TGTGCCAGCAGTCGGGAGGGGGGCCCACTGGATACGCAGTATTTT.